This T cell receptor beta chain was profiled in a study of T cells in Graves' hyperthyroidism and ophthalmopathy (dated by TCRdb to between 2019 and 2020). Looking at the study overall: Peripheral blood samples were taken at initial diagnosis, before any treatment was given. TCR V-J signatures able to tell the groups apart were searched for in a discovery cohort of 95 to 100 patients, of whom more than 40 had Graves' ophthalmopathy and roughly 57 had stable Graves' hyperthyroidism. An independent validation cohort of about 19 hyperthyroidism patients and approximately 16 patients who later progressed to ophthalmopathy tested prospective prediction of ophthalmopathy. The roughly 90 discovery patients were divided at random into training and test sets in a 7:3 ratio. Thyroid tissue and blood T-cell repertoires from roughly six Graves' hyperthyroidism patients were also compared in the study. After sampling, hyperthyroidism patients received methimazole starting at 30 mg daily, and ophthalmopathy patients received high-dose intravenous methylprednisolone. According to the paper, TCR Vbeta CDR3 sequencing was carried out on some 140 peripheral blood samples, which came from more than 40 ophthalmopathy, 80 or so hyperthyroidism and about 17 progressor patients.

Stable Graves' hyperthyroidism was defined as no progression to ophthalmopathy during 18 months of follow-up. Hyperthyroidism patients were newly diagnosed, with disease duration under 2 months, and aged 18 to 65 years. Any patient with an uncontrolled infection, another autoimmune disease, pregnancy or lactation was excluded. Diagnoses relied on clinical symptoms, serum thyroxine and TRAb, thyroid ultrasound and orbital computed tomography. PBMCs were isolated from about 9.1 ml of fresh peripheral blood by Ficoll-Paque density gradient centrifugation. Total RNA was extracted with Trizol reagent, and quality was checked on an Agilent 2100 Bioanalyzer. The TCR beta CDR3 regions were amplified from RNA transcripts. For the first round of RT-PCR on the TCR CDR3, the HTBI primer set was used together with the Qiagen OneStep RT-PCR kit. Libraries were constructed in a second round of multiplex PCR, after which size selection and purification were carried out. Paired-end sequencing of the libraries was performed with 100 bp reads on an Illumina HiSeq2000. The study's own analysis went as follows. SOAPnuke was used to process the raw data, removing reads that contained adapters or uncalled bases, had a mean Phred below 15, or lacked an exact match to the constant primer or identifier. High-quality paired reads were merged with COPE v1.2.5, and unique nucleotide sequences were defined as clonotypes. MiTCR v1.1 was used to align clonotypes to the IMGT TRBV, TRBD and TRBJ reference segments. Analysis was restricted to V-J combinations with a frequency above 0.0001, which covered roughly 99% of repertoires. The TCS score was defined as the ratio of F50 (clonal expansion) to E x V (chaos), calculated using BLOSUM62-based TCRdist between CDR3 peptides within each V-J. Welch's t-statistics and random forest reduced just over 500 V-J features to 13, which were used in a naive Bayes classifier (R e1071). TCRdb reprocessing: public reads trimmed at Q25 with fastp, clones called with MiXCR, in-frame beta chains kept. CDR3 protein sequences are deduplicated, and each keeps its most common genes and DNA. The V and J calls, along with clone size, are taken from TCRdb and not from the paper's own processing. This sample lists about 350,000 distinct CDR3 sequences; about 14% were detected once. Around 24% of the sample lies in the top ten.

Here is what the overall study found, with its caveats: Ophthalmopathy was separated from stable hyperthyroidism by a 13 V-J signature model, with around 90% sensitivity and about 81% specificity obtained in cross-validation and 80%/75% obtained in testing. During validation, the model predicted progression to ophthalmopathy a median of approximately 6.5 months ahead of onset, with roughly 65% sensitivity and about 75% specificity. Blood samples also contained most of the expanded thyroid clonotypes (frequency above 0.001), which suggests that blood repertoires may reflect thyroid immune responses. No statistical method was used to set the sample size in advance, and investigators knew the group allocation.

In this sample, this clonotype turned up a few times. Its recognized antigen is unknown. Per-base quality was not reported, and no clone a single base away is much larger than it. The CDR3, from cysteine to phenylalanine, totals 15 residues. The only DNA kept is the CDR3, 45 bases in frame from the first base. Based on the germline V gene (reference sequence), the CDR1 and CDR2 sequences are DFQATT and SNEGSKA. Trimming costs V 0 bases and J 3 bases, and their ends lie 12 bases apart. Sequenced: blood. The receptor was isolated from a woman in her twenties or thirties with Graves' hyperthyroidism. Recombination joined TRBV20-1 with TRBJ2-1, and possibly TRBD1, on 5 matching bases. The nucleotide sequence reads TGCAGTGCTAGAGATCCAGAGACAGTCTACAATGAGCAGTTCTTC. This gives the protein CSARDPETVYNEQFF.